Shown below are 24 T cell receptor delta chains from a single sample sequenced in a study of DNA immune sequencing with unique molecular identifiers. Primers for all 8 TRDV and 4 TRDJ genes amplified genomic DNA in 32-plex. A 12-nucleotide UMI was added during around 3 barcoding PCR cycles before adapter PCR. TCRdb applied CATT to the multiplex PCR reads for clone calling. The table records around 5,400 delta-chain clones, under 13% of them present only once. Sequencing input: gamma-delta T cells enriched from blood buffy coat, or unenriched PBMCs (not recorded which). Source of these receptors: a human donor in good health.

About this clone: A read error likely explains why the TCRdb protein, taken from a much larger clone, differs from this DNA's translation at residue 6; the protein shown is translated from the DNA. The chain joins TRDV2 to TRDJ1; 9 nucleotides agree with TRDD3. There are 19 residues in the CDR3. With 0 bases clipped from V and 0 bases from J, the junction kept 13 bases outside the gene matches. CDR1 GEAIGNYY and CDR2 EKD come from the germline V gene. CDR3 nucleotide sequence: TGTGCCTGTGACACCTTTTCTTTACTGGGGGAAGAGTACACCGATAAACTCATCTTT. It specifies CACDTFSLLGEEYTDKLIF.

This clone was counted a few times. The translation of this DNA and the TCRdb protein of a much larger clone differ at residue 8, probably owing to a read error; the protein shown here is translated from the DNA. V gene TRDV2 combines with J gene TRDJ1; TRDD3 agrees at 9 bases. V trimming: 0 bases; J trimming: 6 bases; junction bases outside the gene matches: 19. The CDR3 loop spans 19 amino acids. Germline values: CDR1 GEAIGNYY, CDR2 EKD. The CDR3 loop reads CACDTLVGGDTDPGNKLIF. The CDR3 nucleotides are TGTGCCTGTGACACCCTTGTAGGGGGGGATACTGACCCCGGGAATAAACTCATCTTT.

Ten or more counts support this clone. The chain employs TRDV2 and TRDJ2; 11 nucleotides line up with TRDD3. The V gene end was trimmed by 1 base and the J gene end by 5 bases; junction bases not matched to a gene: 8. The CDR3 has 17 amino acids. CDR1 and CDR2 (germline): GEAIGNYY, EKD. The CDR3 nucleotides read TGTGCCTGTGACACGCTGGGGGATACCCATTCTACAGCACAACTCTTCTTT. Its protein is CACDTLGDTHSTAQLFF.

This clone was detected many times. The rearrangement uses TRDV2 and TRDJ3, with 8 bases matching TRDD3. Germline lookup yields CDR1 GEAIGNYY and CDR2 EKD. CDR3 length equals 19 residues. V lost 3 bases and J lost 2; bases outside the gene matches: 11. The CDR3 DNA sequence: TGTGCCTGTGACGCGGTGGGGGATGCCAGCGCCTGGGACACCCGACAGATGTTTTTC. It translates to CACDAVGDASAWDTRQMFF.

This clone has more than one count but fewer than ten. TCRdb records a much larger clone's protein for this DNA, with a difference at residue 14 that likely arises from a read error; the protein given is the translation of the DNA. The rearrangement links TRDV2 to TRDJ3; TRDD3 is a possible D gene (5 bases). Germline loops: CDR1 GEAIGNYY, CDR2 EKD. The CDR3 covers 17 residues. CDR3 amino acids: CACDTLHATWDTRLMFF. CDR3 DNA sequence: TGTGCCTGTGACACCCTGCATGCTACCTGGGACACCCGACTGATGTTTTTC.

Regarding this clone: This is likely an artifact of a read error, given a far larger clone one base away. V gene TRDV1 combines with J gene TRDJ1; 8 nucleotides align to TRDD2. TCRdb gives no J gene; it was assigned here by matching the DNA to germline. Germline V gene data show CDR1 as TSWWSYY and CDR2 as QGS. The CDR3 spans 23 residues. The chain's CDR3 is CALGDLPRTSYVRGGTYTVKLIF. For the CDR3, the DNA is TGTGCTCTTGGGGACCTACCAAGGACTTCCTACGTCCGGGGGGGGACGTACACCGTTAAACTCATCTTT.

In this sample, this clone turned up a few times. The protein recorded in TCRdb matches a much larger clone and deviates from this DNA's translation at residue 3, suggesting a read error; the protein here is obtained by translating the DNA. The rearrangement links TRDV2 to TRDJ1; 9 bases are shared with TRDD3. CDR1 GEAIGNYY and CDR2 EKD come from the germline V gene. The CDR3 totals 17 residues. CDR3 in amino acids: CAGDTLGDGKYTDKLIF. CDR3 sequence (DNA): TGTGCCGGTGACACTCTGGGGGATGGAAAGTACACCGATAAACTCATCTTT.

Concerning this clone: A much larger clone sits a single nucleotide away, making a read error possible. Distinct nucleotide sequences in the sample also encode this CDR3. There is no V gene call, and the J gene is TRDJ1; TRDD3, as called in the table, went unchecked against the DNA. The CDR3 contains 26 residues. The CDR3 DNA is TGTGCCTGTGACACCGTCCTGGGGACGTCGGACCTCTTCGGGGGATACGGCGCAGTGTACACCGATAAACTCATCTTT. Encoded protein: CACDTVLGTSDLFGGYGAVYTDKLIF.

This clone came up a few times. A far more abundant clone sits one base away, making this likely a read error. Other nucleotide sequences from this sample produce the same CDR3. The chain uses TRDV2 and TRDJ1; 9 nucleotides line up with TRDD3. This CDR3 spans 18 amino acids. V lost 0 bases to trimming and J lost 3 bases; unmatched junction nucleotides: 13. From germline, CDR1 is GEAIGNYY and CDR2 EKD. CDR3 region: CACDTVSGGSLVPDKLIF. The CDR3 DNA follows: TGTGCCTGTGACACCGTATCTGGGGGATCCCTGGTGCCCGATAAACTCATCTTT.

In the case of this clone: TCRdb assigns this DNA the protein of a much larger clone, which departs from its translation at residue 5; this likely reflects a read error, and the protein shown comes from translating the DNA. The chain uses TRDV2 and TRDJ1; no clear D. The CDR3 length is 15 residues. V was clipped by 2 bases and J by 0 bases, with 12 bases between them. CDR1 is GEAIGNYY, CDR2 EKD, per germline. The CDR3 DNA follows: TGTGCCTGTGACAGCGTCGGTGCAAACACCGATAAACTCATCTTT. Protein sequence: CACDSVGANTDKLIF.

This clone was detected ten times or more. V gene TRDV3 combines with J gene TRDJ1; D is perhaps TRDD2 (5 bases). Trimming shortened V by 3 bases and J by 0 bases, and 20 bases separated the two germline ends. Germline assignment: CDR1 TVYSNPD and CDR2 GDNSRS (reference sequence). This CDR3 has 16 amino acids. CDR3 bases: TGTGCCTTCCTACTCCAAGGCTCCGAGTACACCGATAAACTCATCTTT. Its translation: CAFLLQGSEYTDKLIF.

With respect to this clone: The protein given by TCRdb reflects a much larger clone and differs at residue 8 from this DNA's translation, likely from a read error; the protein shown is the DNA's translation. The V gene is TRDV2, the J gene TRDJ1; D may be TRDD3 (6 bases). CDR3 length: 18 amino acids. Germline CDR1 and CDR2: GEAIGNYY and EKD. Trimming shortened V by 0 bases and J by 3 bases, and 22 bases separated the two germline ends. The CDR3 nucleotides are TGTGCCTGTGACACCGTATCCAGGGGATCCCTGGTGCCCGATAAACTCATCTTT. This encodes CACDTVSRGSLVPDKLIF.

Only a few counts were recorded for this clone. This DNA's translation differs at residue 4 from TCRdb's protein, which comes from a much larger clone; a read error is likely, and the protein shown is translated from the DNA. This sequence joins TRDV2 and TRDJ1; D gene ambiguous. Per germline, CDR1 GEAIGNYY and CDR2 EKD. V lost 4 bases and J 0 bases, leaving 11 bases between the germline ends. CDR3 size: 14 residues. The CDR3 DNA reads TGTGCCTGTGAATCGGTAGAGAACACCGATAAACTCATCTTT. Translation: CACESVENTDKLIF.

This clone was seen more than once but under ten times. This DNA's translation differs at residue 10 from TCRdb's protein, which comes from a much larger clone; a read error is likely, and the protein shown is translated from the DNA. This chain joins TRDV2 and TRDJ3; 7 bases are a match to TRDD3. The length of the CDR3 is 19 residues. V lost 0 bases, J lost 0 bases, and 7 bases stayed unmatched. Looked up from germline, CDR1 is GEAIGNYY and CDR2 is EKD. CDR3 region: CACDTGSWGGSWDTRQMFF. In DNA form, the CDR3 reads TGTGCCTGTGACACCGGTAGCTGGGGGGGCTCCTGGGACACCCGACAGATGTTTTTC.

Notes on this clone: With a far larger clone one base away, a read error is the likely cause. Other DNA sequences of this sample code for an identical CDR3. The V call is TRDV2, the J call TRDJ3, with a tentative D call TRDD3 (6 bases). The CDR3 contains 18 residues. Trimming removed 1 base from V and 0 bases from J, with 12 bases in between. Germline V CDR1 and CDR2: GEAIGNYY, EKD. CDR3 loop: CACDTLLGSSWDTRQMFF. Written as DNA, the CDR3 is TGTGCCTGTGACACTCTTCTGGGGAGCTCCTGGGACACCCGACAGATGTTTTTC.

Turning to this clone: TCRdb's protein, taken from a much larger clone, differs from this DNA's translation at residue 4, likely owing to a read error; the protein displayed comes from the DNA. The rearrangement joins TRDV2 to TRDJ3, with 7 bases matching TRDD3. V was pared by 5 bases and J by 0 bases, with 9 bases of the junction left unmatched. The CDR3 is 18 amino acids. CDR1 and CDR2 from the germline V gene are GEAIGNYY and EKD. The CDR3 is CACGKILGSSWDTRQMFF. The CDR3 bases are TGTGCCTGTGGCAAAATACTGGGGAGCTCCTGGGACACCCGACAGATGTTTTTC.

About this clone itself: TCRdb assigns this DNA the protein of a much larger clone, which departs from its translation at residue 8; this likely reflects a read error, and the protein shown comes from translating the DNA. V gene TRDV2 combines with J gene TRDJ3, with D unclear. V lost 0 bases and J lost 0, with 14 bases in between. The CDR3 covers 19 residues. Germline V gives CDR1 GEAIGNYY, CDR2 EKD. The CDR3 region is CACDTAGRASSWDTRQMFF. The CDR3 bases are TGTGCCTGTGACACCGCCGGGAGGGCTAGCTCCTGGGACACCCGACAGATGTTTTTC.

The sample holds a few counts of this clone. J is TRDJ1 and V is TRDV1; D perhaps matches TRDD2 (5 bases). Germline loops: CDR1 TSWWSYY, CDR2 QGS. The length of the CDR3 is 19 residues. Deletions cut 0 bases from V and 3 bases from J, with 23 bases between. The CDR3 loop reads CALGELTGYFPFGADKLIF. As DNA, the CDR3 is TGTGCTCTTGGGGAACTTACGGGGTACTTCCCTTTCGGTGCCGATAAACTCATCTTT.

This rearrangement joins TRDV1 to TRDJ1; the D gene is possibly TRDD3 (6 bases). The J gene is absent in TCRdb and was assigned here via DNA matching to germline. V was cut by 0 bases and J by 0 bases, with 26 bases left in between. This CDR3 has 21 amino acids. Germline V gene data show CDR1 as TSWWSYY and CDR2 as QGS. The CDR3 here is CALGELGPGHTGFYYTDKLIF. DNA of the CDR3: TGTGCTCTTGGGGAACTGGGACCAGGACATACTGGGTTTTATTACACCGATAAACTCATCTTT.

J gene TRDJ2 was identified, but the V gene was not called; the table calls TRDD3, which could not be checked here. The CDR3 extends over 20 amino acids. For the CDR3, the DNA is TGTGCTCTTGGGGAACTCAGCTTCCTTCTACTGGGGGATTGTCCCGCACAACTCTTCTTT. Translating it yields CALGELSFLLLGDCPAQLFF.

The rearrangement uses TRDV1 and TRDJ1, with 8 bases aligning to TRDD3. In the absence of a J gene in TCRdb, the DNA was matched to germline to assign it here. With V trimmed by 0 bases and J by 4 bases, 22 bases remained unmatched. This CDR3 has 21 residues. Germline CDR1 TSWWSYY, CDR2 QGS. The CDR3 sequence is CALGELGEWGIPNGHGDKLIF. As DNA, the CDR3 is TGTGCTCTTGGGGAACTCGGAGAGTGGGGGATTCCCAATGGTCACGGCGATAAACTCATCTTT.

Of note for this clone: This may come from a read error, since a much larger clone is one base off. The J gene is TRDJ1, the V gene TRDV2; D not certain. Per germline, CDR1 GEAIGNYY and CDR2 EKD. The CDR3 is 17 residues long. Between the trimmed V and J ends, which lost 3 bases and 0 bases, there was a span of 19 bases. The CDR3 DNA is TGTGCCTGTGACCCACTCATGCAAAAACCGTACACCGATAAACTCATCTTT. Translated, it gives CACDPLMQKPYTDKLIF.

This clone was detected once. The genes are TRAV29/DV5 and TRDJ1, with 8 nucleotides matching TRDD3. TCRdb does not report a J gene; here it was assigned by matching the DNA to germline references. Germline-derived CDR1 and CDR2 are NSMFDY and ISSIKDK. J lost 0 bases, V lost 4 bases, and 17 bases had no gene match. The CDR3 loop spans 18 amino acids. CDR3 residues: CAAHANSYLGDHTDKLIF. CDR3 sequence (DNA): TGTGCAGCACACGCGAATTCCTATCTGGGGGACCACACCGATAAACTCATCTTT.

This clone was seen at least ten times. The chain combines TRDV2 with TRDJ1, with TRDD3 matching 12 bases. The CDR3 length is 20 residues. V was clipped by 5 bases and J by 3 bases; unmatched bases: 21. CDR1 GEAIGNYY and CDR2 EKD come from the germline V gene. DNA of the CDR3: TGTGCCTGTGCCAACCTCCTTCCTACCGGACTGGGGGATACCTCCGATAAACTCATCTTT. Amino acids: CACANLLPTGLGDTSDKLIF.